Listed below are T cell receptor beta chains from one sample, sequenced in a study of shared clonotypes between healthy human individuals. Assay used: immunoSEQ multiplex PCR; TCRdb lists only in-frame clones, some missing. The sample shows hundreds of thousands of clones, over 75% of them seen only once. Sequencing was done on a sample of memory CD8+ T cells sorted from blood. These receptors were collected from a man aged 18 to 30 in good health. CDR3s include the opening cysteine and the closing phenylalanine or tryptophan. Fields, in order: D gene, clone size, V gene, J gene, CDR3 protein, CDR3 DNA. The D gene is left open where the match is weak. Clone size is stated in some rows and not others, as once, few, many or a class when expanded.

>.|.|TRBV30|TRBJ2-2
CAWSTRGEIGELFF
TGTGCCTGGAGCACCAGGGGAGAGATCGGGGAGCTGTTTTTT
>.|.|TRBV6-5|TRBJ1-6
CASRPKSYSPLHF
TGTGCCAGCAGACCAAAAAGCTATTCACCCCTCCACTTT
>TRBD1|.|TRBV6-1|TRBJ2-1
CASTEDRDRDHEQFF
TGTGCCAGCACGGAAGACCGGGACAGGGATCATGAGCAGTTCTTC
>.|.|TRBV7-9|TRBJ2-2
CASSLDGNTGELFF
TGTGCCAGCAGCCTGGACGGTAACACCGGGGAGCTGTTTTTT
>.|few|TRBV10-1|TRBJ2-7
CATARDGPYEQYF
TGCGCCACCGCCCGGGACGGACCCTACGAGCAGTACTTC
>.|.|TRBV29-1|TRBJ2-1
CSAPERDAYNEQFF
TGCAGCGCCCCCGAACGGGACGCCTACAATGAGCAGTTCTTC
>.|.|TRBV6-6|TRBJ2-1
CASSYDLSNEQFF
TGTGCCAGCAGTTACGACCTAAGCAATGAGCAGTTCTTC
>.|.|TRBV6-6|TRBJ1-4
CASSSGTDLFF
TGTGCCAGCAGTTCAGGGACGGACCTGTTTTTT
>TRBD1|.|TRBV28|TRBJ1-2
CASSSLQGQATYGYTF
TGTGCCAGCAGTTCCCTCCAGGGACAGGCTACCTATGGCTACACCTTC
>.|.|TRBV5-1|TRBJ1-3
CASSLTGSGNTIYF
TGCGCCAGCAGCCTGACAGGCTCTGGAAACACCATATATTTT
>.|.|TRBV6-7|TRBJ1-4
CASLSRGTSTNEKLFF
TGTGCCAGCCTTAGCAGGGGAACCTCAACTAATGAAAAACTGTTTTTT
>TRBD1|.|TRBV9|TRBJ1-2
CASSSGTGVNVGYTF
TGTGCCAGCAGCAGTGGGACAGGGGTAAATGTTGGCTACACCTTC
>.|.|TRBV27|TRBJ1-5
CASSLGSNQPQHF
TGTGCCAGCAGTCTTGGGTCCAATCAGCCCCAGCATTTT
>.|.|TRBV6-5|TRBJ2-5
CASSYSGGTQETQYF
TGTGCCAGCAGTTACTCTGGGGGCACCCAAGAGACCCAGTACTTC
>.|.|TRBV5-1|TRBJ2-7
CASSLTGPYEQYF
TGCGCCAGCAGCTTGACAGGGCCCTACGAGCAGTACTTC
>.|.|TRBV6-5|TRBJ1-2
CASSPPDLGYTF
TGTGCCAGCAGTCCCCCCGACCTTGGCTACACCTTC
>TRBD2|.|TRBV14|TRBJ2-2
CASSWVAGVTGELFF
TGTGCCAGCAGCTGGGTAGCGGGAGTTACCGGGGAGCTGTTTTTT
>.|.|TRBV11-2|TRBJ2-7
CASSLGVGSYEQYF
TGTGCCAGCAGCTTGGGGGTGGGCTCCTACGAGCAGTACTTC
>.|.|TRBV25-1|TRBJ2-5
CASSDPGTDRPQETQYF
TGTGCCAGCAGTGATCCCGGGACCGATAGGCCCCAAGAGACCCAGTACTTC
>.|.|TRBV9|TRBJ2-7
CASSVSPGDAGYEQYF
TGTGCCAGCAGCGTGTCCCCCGGGGACGCGGGCTACGAGCAGTACTTC
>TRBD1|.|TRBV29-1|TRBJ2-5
CSVGDRFQETQYF
TGCAGCGTTGGGGACAGATTCCAAGAGACCCAGTACTTC
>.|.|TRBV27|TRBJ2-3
CASSLTQGSTDTQYF
TGTGCCAGCAGTTTAACACAAGGCAGCACAGATACGCAGTATTTT
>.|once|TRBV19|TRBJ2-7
CASSIVWQVFNEQYF
TGTGCCAGTAGTATTGTGTGGCAGGTGTTTAACGAGCAGTACTTC
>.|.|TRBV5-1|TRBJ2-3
CASSPQMGLKNTDTQYF
TGCGCCAGCAGCCCCCAAATGGGGCTAAAGAACACAGATACGCAGTATTTT
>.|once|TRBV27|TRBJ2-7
CASSYRRGYEQYF
TGTGCCAGCAGTTATCGGAGGGGATACGAGCAGTACTTC
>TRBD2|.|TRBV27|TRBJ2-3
CASSLGTRGDTDTQYF
TGTGCCAGCAGTCTAGGGACTCGGGGGGACACAGATACGCAGTATTTT
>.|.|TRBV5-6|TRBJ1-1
CASSLDLGGYTEAFF
TGTGCCAGCAGCTTGGATCTAGGGGGTTACACTGAAGCTTTCTTT
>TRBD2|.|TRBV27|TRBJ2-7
CASSSRLTGLAVSSYEQYF
TGTGCCAGCAGTTCCCGCCTTACGGGACTAGCTGTCTCCTCCTACGAGCAGTACTTC
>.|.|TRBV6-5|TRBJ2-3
CASSYSLPTDTQYF
TGTGCCAGCAGTTATTCCCTCCCTACAGATACGCAGTATTTT
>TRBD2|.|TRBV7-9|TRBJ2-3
CASSRGGTDTQYF
TGTGCCAGCAGCCGGGGGGGAACAGATACGCAGTATTTT
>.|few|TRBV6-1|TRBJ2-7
CASSEAPGGYYEQYF
TGTGCCAGCAGTGAAGCCCCCGGAGGATACTACGAGCAGTACTTC
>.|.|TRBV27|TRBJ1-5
CASSFSSLLGQPQHF
TGTGCCAGCAGTTTTAGTAGCCTTTTGGGTCAGCCCCAGCATTTT
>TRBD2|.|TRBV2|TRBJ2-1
CASSGTSGGAYNEQFF
TGTGCCAGCAGTGGGACTAGCGGGGGGGCCTACAATGAGCAGTTCTTC
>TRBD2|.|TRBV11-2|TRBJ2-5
CASSLGRASGRDQETQYF
TGTGCCAGCAGCTTAGGACGCGCTAGCGGGAGGGATCAAGAGACCCAGTACTTC
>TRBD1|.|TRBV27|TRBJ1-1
CASSPRDRGLTEAFF
TGTGCCAGCAGTCCCCGGGACAGGGGGCTTACTGAAGCTTTCTTT
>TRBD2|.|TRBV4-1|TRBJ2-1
CASSPSGGFNEQFF
TGCGCCAGCAGTCCCAGCGGGGGATTTAATGAGCAGTTCTTC
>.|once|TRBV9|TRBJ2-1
CASSVVDDNEQFF
TGTGCCAGCAGCGTAGTGGATGACAATGAGCAGTTCTTC
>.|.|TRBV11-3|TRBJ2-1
CASSRLGEYNEQFF
TGTGCCAGCAGCCGTCTAGGGGAATACAATGAGCAGTTCTTC
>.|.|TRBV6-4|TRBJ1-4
CASSVLRMGGINEKLFF
TGTGCCAGCAGTGTCCTCAGGATGGGGGGCATTAATGAAAAACTGTTTTTT
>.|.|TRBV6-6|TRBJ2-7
CASGALYEQYF
TGTGCCAGCGGGGCCCTCTACGAGCAGTACTTC
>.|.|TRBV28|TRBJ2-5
CASNQGGQETQYF
TGTGCCAGCAACCAGGGGGGACAAGAGACCCAGTACTTC
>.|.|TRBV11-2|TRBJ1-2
CASSTAMGGASYGYTF
TGTGCCAGCAGCACCGCAATGGGGGGCGCTTCCTATGGCTACACCTTC
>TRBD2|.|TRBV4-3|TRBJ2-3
CASSWSGGSGSYADTQYF
TGCGCCAGCAGCTGGAGTGGGGGCAGCGGGAGTTACGCAGATACGCAGTATTTT
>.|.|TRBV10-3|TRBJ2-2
CAISEDYPGELFF
TGTGCCATCAGTGAGGACTATCCCGGGGAGCTGTTTTTT
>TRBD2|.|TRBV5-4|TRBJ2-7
CASSSSGSPYEQYF
TGTGCCAGCAGTTCCAGCGGGAGTCCCTACGAGCAGTACTTC
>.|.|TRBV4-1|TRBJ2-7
CASSQILAADSYEQYF
TGCGCCAGCAGCCAAATCTTAGCCGCCGACTCCTACGAGCAGTACTTC
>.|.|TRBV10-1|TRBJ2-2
CASRARLLFF
TGCGCCAGCAGAGCAAGGTTGCTGTTTTTT
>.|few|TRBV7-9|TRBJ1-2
CASLDGNDYGYTF
TGTGCCAGCTTGGACGGGAATGACTATGGCTACACCTTC
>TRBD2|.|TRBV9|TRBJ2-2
CASSSGGLANGELFF
TGTGCCAGCAGCTCGGGGGGACTAGCTAACGGGGAGCTGTTTTTT
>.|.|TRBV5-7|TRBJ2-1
CASSLADGYNEQFF
TGTGCCAGCAGCTTGGCAGACGGTTACAATGAGCAGTTCTTC
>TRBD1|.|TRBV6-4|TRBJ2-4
CASMGQGLYLAKNIQYF
TGTGCCAGCATGGGACAGGGATTATATTTAGCCAAAAACATTCAGTACTTC
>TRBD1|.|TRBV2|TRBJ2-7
CASGGQVLSRRREQYF
TGTGCCAGCGGGGGACAGGTCTTGTCTCGACGTCGCGAGCAGTACTTC
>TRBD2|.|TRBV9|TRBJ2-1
CASSVGTSNGEQFF
TGTGCCAGCAGCGTAGGGACTAGTAACGGTGAGCAGTTCTTC
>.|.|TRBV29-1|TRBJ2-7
CSGRDSTYEQYF
TGCAGCGGCCGGGACTCCACCTACGAGCAGTACTTC
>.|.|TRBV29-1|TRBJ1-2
CSVYANYGYTF
TGCAGCGTTTACGCAAACTATGGCTACACCTTC
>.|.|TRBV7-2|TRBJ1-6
CASSLGSGPGSPLHF
TGTGCCAGCAGCTTAGGATCAGGGCCCGGTTCACCCCTCCACTTT
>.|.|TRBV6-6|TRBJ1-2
CASSLSLYYTF
TGTGCCAGCAGCCTAAGCCTTTACTACACCTTC
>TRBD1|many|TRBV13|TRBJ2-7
CASSLGETSATGWGEQYF
TGTGCCAGCAGCTTAGGCGAAACCTCCGCGACAGGGTGGGGCGAGCAGTACTTC
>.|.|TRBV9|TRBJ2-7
CASSVGDSYEQYF
TGTGCCAGCAGCGTAGGAGACAGCTACGAGCAGTACTTC